This TCR beta chain was recorded in a study of T cell responses to AZD1222 COVID-19 vaccine. Sequenced by immunoSEQ multiplex PCR; TCRdb stores in-frame clones only, minus some. The sample consists of roughly 70,000 clones, roughly nine tenths of them appearing once. Study results and caveats: Among AZD1222 vaccinees, only five or six were seropositive at baseline. White British people made up most donors, females outnumbered males, and clonal diversity was possibly underestimated.

Germline CDR1 is MDHEN and CDR2 is SYDVKM. V was clipped by 3 bases and J by 1 base, with 9 bases between them. The CDR3 spans 15 residues. In its sample, this clone was seen once. What it binds is unknown. The source material was peripheral blood, sampled on day 0 of AZD1222 vaccination. This chain connects TRBV28 to TRBJ2-2; D is undetermined. This clonotype was obtained from an adult in good health. CDR3 in amino acids: CASSFGQMNTGELFF. The CDR3, as DNA: TGTGCCAGCAGTTTTGGTCAGATGAACACCGGGGAGCTGTTTTTT.